Below, 2 T cell receptor beta chains from the same sample are listed, as sequenced in a study of T cell responses to AZD1222 COVID-19 vaccine. Sequencing was performed with immunoSEQ multiplex PCR; in TCRdb, only in-frame clones are kept and a portion is missing. The repertoire holds some 96,000 clones, with over 90% as singletons. The sample consisted of peripheral blood, taken on day 0 of AZD1222 vaccination. The receptors stem from an adult in good health.

The V gene is TRBV7-6, the J gene TRBJ1-1; D gene uncertain. V gave up 4 bases and J gave up 5 bases, with 17 bases separating them. Germline CDR1 is SGHVS and CDR2 is FNYEAQ. The CDR3 length is 15 residues. The CDR3 sequence: CASSSSRQTLTEAFF. The CDR3 DNA follows: TGTGCCAGCAGCTCGTCCAGACAAACCCTAACTGAAGCTTTCTTT. Drawing the rest from reference TRBV7-6 and TRBJ1-1, the complete variable domain is GAGVSQSPRYKVTKRGQDVALRCDPISGHVSLYWYRQALGQGPEFLTYFNYEAQQDKSGLPNDRFSAERPEGSISTLTIQRTEQRDSAMYRCASSSSRQTLTEAFFGQGTRLTVV.

The chain combines TRBV12-3 or TRBV12-4 with TRBJ2-7, with TRBD2 identical over 7 bases. Trimming took 5 bases from V and 0 from J; bases not matched to a gene: 1. The CDR3 sequence is 13 residues long. The CDR3 spells CASSRTSSYEQYF. The CDR3 DNA reads as TGTGCCAGCAGTCGGACTAGCTCCTACGAGCAGTACTTC.